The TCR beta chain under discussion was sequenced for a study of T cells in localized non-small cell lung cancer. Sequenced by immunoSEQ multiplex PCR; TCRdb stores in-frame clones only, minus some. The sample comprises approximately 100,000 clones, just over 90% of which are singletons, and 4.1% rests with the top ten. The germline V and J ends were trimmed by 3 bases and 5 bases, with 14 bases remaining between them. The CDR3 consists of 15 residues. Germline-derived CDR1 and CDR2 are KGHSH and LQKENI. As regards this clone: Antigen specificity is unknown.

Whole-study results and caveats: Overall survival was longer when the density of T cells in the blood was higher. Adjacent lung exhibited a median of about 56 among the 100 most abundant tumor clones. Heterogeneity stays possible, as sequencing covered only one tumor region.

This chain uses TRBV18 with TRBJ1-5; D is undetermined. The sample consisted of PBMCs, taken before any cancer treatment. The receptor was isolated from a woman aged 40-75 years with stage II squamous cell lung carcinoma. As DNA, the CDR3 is TGTGCCAGCTCACCCGCGGAAATAAAGGATCAGCCCCAGCATTTT. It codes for CASSPAEIKDQPQHF.